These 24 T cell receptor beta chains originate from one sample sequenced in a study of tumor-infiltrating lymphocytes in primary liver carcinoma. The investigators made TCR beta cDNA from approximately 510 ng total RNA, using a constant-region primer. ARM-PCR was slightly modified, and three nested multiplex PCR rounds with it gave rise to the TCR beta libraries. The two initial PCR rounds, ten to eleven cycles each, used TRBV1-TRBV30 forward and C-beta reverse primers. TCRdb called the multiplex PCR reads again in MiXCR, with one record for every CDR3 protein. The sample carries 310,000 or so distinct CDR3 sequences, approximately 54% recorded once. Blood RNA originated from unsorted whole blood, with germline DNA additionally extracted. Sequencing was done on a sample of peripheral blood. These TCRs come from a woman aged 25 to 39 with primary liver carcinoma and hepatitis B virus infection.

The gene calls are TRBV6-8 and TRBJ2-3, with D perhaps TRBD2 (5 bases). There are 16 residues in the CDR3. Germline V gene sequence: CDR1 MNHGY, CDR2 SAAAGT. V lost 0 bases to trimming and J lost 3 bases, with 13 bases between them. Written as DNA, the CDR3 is TGTGCCAGCAGTTACTCTAACGGGATTCGGACAGATACGCAGTATTTT. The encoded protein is CASSYSNGIRTDTQYF.

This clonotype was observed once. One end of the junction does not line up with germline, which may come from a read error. The CDR3 protein is CVSSFTGTGFRDTQCF. The CDR3, as DNA: TGTGTCAGCAGCTTTACCGGGACAGGGTTTAGAGATACGCAGTGTTTT. V and J are TRBV11-2 and TRBJ2-3; 9 bases agree with TRBD1. Germline V lookup: CDR1 SGHAT, CDR2 FQNNGV. The CDR3 length is 16 residues.

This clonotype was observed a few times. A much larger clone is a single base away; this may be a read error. CDR3 protein: CASSLDVNLMNTEAFF. CDR3 nucleotide sequence: TGTGCCAGCAGCTTAGATGTGAACCTCATGAACACTGAAGCTTTCTTT. V usage is TRBV11-2 and J usage is TRBJ1-1; D uncertain. The V and J ends lost 0 bases and 0 bases respectively, with 11 bases between them. Germline V gene data show CDR1 as SGHAT and CDR2 as FQNNGV. The CDR3 has 16 amino acids.

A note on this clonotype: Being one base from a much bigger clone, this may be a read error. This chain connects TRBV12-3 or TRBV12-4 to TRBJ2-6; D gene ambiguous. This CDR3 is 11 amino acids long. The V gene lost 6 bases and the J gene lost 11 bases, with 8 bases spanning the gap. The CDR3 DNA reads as TGTGCCAGCAGCCCAGACTACGTCCTGACTTTC. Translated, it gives CASSPDYVLTF.

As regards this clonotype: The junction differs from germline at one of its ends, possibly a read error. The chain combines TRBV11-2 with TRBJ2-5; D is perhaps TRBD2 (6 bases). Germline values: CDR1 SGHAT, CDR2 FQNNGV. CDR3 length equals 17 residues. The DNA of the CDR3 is TGTGCCAGCAGCTTAGATCTGGGGAGGCAAGGAGATCGGACCCAATACTTC. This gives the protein CASSLDLGRQGDRTQYF.

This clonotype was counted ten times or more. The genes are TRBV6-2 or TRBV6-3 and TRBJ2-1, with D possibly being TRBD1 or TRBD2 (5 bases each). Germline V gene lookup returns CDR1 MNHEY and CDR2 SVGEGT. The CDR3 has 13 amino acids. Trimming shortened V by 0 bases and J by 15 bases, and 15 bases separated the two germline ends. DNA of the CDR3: TGTGCCAGCAGTTACTCCATCGGGACCGTTCTGTTCTTC. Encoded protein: CASSYSIGTVLFF.

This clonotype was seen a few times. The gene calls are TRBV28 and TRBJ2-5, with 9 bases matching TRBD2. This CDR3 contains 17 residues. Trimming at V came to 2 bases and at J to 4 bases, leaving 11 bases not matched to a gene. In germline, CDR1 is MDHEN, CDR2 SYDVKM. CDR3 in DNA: TGTGCCAGCAGTTTAGATTCGCGGGAGGGCCCTCGAGAGACCCAGTACTTC. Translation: CASSLDSREGPRETQYF.

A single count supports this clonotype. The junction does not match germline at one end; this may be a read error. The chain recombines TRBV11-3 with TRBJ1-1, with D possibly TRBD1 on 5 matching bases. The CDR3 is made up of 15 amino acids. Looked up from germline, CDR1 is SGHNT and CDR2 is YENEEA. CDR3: CASSSSRRGNIEAFF. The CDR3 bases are TGTGCCAGCAGCTCATCTAGACGGGGGAACATTGAAGCTTTCTTT.

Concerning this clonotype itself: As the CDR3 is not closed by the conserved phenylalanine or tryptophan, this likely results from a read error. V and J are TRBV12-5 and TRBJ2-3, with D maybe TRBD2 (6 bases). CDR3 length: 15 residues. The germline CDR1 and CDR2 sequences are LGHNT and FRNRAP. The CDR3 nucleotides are TGTGCTAGTGGTTTGGATAGCGGAAACACAGATACACAGTATATT. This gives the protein CASGLDSGNTDTQYI.

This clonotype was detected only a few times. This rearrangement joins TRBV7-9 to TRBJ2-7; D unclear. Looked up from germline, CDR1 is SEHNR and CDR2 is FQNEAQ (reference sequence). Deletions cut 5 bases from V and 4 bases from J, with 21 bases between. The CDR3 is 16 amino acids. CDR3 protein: CASSLSGAGGGYEQYF. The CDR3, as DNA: TGTGCCAGCAGCCTCAGTGGCGCAGGTGGTGGGTACGAGCAGTACTTC.

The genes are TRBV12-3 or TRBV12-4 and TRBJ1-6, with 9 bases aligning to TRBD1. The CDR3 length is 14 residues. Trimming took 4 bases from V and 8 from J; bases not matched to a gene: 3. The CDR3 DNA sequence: TGTGCCAGCAGTTACGGGACAGGGCATTCACCCCTCCACTTT. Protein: CASSYGTGHSPLHF.

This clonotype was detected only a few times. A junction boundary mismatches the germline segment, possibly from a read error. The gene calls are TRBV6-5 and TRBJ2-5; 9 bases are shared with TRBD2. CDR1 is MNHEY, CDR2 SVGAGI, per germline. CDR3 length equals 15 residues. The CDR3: CAGRDTFSGSETQYF. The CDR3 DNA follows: TGTGCCGGCAGGGACACATTTAGCGGGAGCGAGACCCAGTACTTC.

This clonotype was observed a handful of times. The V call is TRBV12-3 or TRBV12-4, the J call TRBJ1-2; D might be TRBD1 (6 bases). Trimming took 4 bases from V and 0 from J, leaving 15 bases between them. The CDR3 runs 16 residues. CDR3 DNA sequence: TGTGCCAGCAGTTCGGCAGGGGCCGGAACTAACTATGGCTACACCTTC. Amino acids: CASSSAGAGTNYGYTF.

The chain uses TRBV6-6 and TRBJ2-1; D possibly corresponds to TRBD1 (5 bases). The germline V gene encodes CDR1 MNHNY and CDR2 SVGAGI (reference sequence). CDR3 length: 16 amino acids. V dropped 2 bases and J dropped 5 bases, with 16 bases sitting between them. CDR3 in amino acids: CASSYTLRAEHNEQFF. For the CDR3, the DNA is TGTGCCAGCAGTTACACCCTCAGGGCGGAACACAATGAGCAGTTCTTC.

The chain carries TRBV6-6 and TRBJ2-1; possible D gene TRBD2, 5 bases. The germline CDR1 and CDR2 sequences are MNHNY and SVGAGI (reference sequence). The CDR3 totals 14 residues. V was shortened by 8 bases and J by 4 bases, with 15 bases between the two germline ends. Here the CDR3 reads CASGAARGYNEQFF. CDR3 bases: TGTGCCAGCGGAGCGGCCCGAGGGTACAATGAGCAGTTCTTC.

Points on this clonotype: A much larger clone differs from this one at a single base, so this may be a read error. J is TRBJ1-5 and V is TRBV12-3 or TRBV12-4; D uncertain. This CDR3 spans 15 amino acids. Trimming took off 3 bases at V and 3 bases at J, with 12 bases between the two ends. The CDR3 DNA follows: TGTGCCAGCAGTTTGACGGGCGGCATCAATCAGCCCCAGCATTTT. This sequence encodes CASSLTGGINQPQHF.

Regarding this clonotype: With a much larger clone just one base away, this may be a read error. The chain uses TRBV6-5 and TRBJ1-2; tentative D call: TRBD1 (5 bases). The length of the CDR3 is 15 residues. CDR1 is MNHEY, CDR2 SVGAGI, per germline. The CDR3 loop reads CASSYSGDANFGYTF. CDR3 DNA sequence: TGTGCCAGCAGTTACTCGGGGGACGCCAACTTTGGCTACACCTTC.

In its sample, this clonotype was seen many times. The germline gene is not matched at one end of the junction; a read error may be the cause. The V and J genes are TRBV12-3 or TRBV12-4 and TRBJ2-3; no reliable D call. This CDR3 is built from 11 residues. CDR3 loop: CASRLDWTQYF. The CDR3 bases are TGTGCCAGCAGGTTAGACTGGACGCAGTATTTT.

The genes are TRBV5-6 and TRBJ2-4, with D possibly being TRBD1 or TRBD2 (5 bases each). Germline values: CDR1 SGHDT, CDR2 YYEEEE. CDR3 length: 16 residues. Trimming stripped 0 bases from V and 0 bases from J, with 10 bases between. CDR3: CASSLGGLLAKNIQYF. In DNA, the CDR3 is TGTGCCAGCAGCTTGGGGGGGTTACTAGCCAAAAACATTCAGTACTTC.

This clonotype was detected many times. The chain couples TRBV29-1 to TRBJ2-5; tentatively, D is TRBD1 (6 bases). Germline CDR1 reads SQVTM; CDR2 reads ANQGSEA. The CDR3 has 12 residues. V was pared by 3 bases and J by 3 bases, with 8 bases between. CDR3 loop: CSVDWDKETQYF. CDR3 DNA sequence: TGCAGCGTTGATTGGGACAAAGAGACCCAGTACTTC.

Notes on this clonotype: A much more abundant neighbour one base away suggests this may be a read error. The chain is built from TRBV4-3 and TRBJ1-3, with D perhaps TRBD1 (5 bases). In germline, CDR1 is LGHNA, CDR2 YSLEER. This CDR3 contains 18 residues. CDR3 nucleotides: TGTGCCAGCAGCCGTTCCGGGACTTTTAGTACCTCTGGAAACACCATATATTTT. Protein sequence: CASSRSGTFSTSGNTIYF.

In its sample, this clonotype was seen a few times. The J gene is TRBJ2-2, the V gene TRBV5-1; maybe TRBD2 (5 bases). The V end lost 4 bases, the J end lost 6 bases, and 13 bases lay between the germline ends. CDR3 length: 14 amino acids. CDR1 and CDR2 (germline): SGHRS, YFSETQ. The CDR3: CASSASTRAGELFF. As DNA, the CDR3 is TGCGCCAGCAGCGCCAGCACTAGGGCCGGGGAGCTGTTTTTT.

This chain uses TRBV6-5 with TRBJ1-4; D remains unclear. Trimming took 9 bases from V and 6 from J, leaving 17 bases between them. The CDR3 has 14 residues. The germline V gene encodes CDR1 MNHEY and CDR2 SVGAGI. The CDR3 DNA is TGTGCCAGTAGAGACATTGGCTGGGATGAAAAACTGTTTTTT. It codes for CASRDIGWDEKLFF.

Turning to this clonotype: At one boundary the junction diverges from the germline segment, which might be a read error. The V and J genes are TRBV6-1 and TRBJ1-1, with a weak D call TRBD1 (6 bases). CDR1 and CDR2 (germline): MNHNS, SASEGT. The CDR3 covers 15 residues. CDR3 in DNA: TGTGCCAGCACCCTAAGGGGGGTTATGAACACTAAAGCTTTCTTT. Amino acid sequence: CASTLRGVMNTKAFF.